This section outlines one TCR beta chain sequence together with its context. Antigen: not known. The CDR3 is made up of 12 amino acids. Germline assignment: CDR1 SGHDT and CDR2 YYEEEE. The sample is drawn from a study of cytomegalovirus exposure and HLA in healthy donors. Primers: 60 Vbeta forward and 13 Jbeta reverse. Assay used: immunoSEQ multiplex PCR; TCRdb lists only in-frame clones, some missing. The sample has some 200,000 clones; roughly four fifths are singletons. Study-wide results and limits: Clonal expansion was found to be greater in HLA-associated TCR beta chains than in equally common others in a later analysis.

The sequenced sample consisted of PBMCs. The gene calls are TRBV5-6 and TRBJ2-5, with a possible D match to TRBD1 (6 bases). The end of the DNA aligns better with TRBJ2-7, so the J call may be wrong. The clonotype originates from a girl between 2 and 10 years old in good health and CMV-seronegative. This CDR3 is CASSLVRGEQYF. DNA for the CDR3: TGTGCCAGCAGCTTGGTCAGGGGCGAGCAGTACTTC.